What follows are 5 T cell receptor beta chains derived from one specimen sequenced in a study of shared clonotypes between healthy human individuals. The data were produced by immunoSEQ multiplex PCR, yet TCRdb's version contains in-frame clones alone and is incomplete. The data contain approximately 1.5 million clones, about 98.5% of them seen just once; the ten biggest clones take up 0.36%. Input material: naive CD4+ T cells sorted from blood. Subset reported: CD45RA+ positively selected. These TCRs come from a man younger than 40 in good health.

The chain is built from TRBV12-5 and TRBJ2-1; D perhaps matches TRBD2 (5 bases). Trimming shortened V by 1 base and J by 0 bases, and 16 bases separated the two germline ends. The V gene's germline CDR1 is LGHNT and CDR2 FRNRAP. The CDR3 length is 18 residues. The CDR3 spells CASGLGTPEWSSYNEQFF. The CDR3 DNA sequence: TGTGCTAGTGGTTTGGGGACTCCCGAATGGAGCTCCTACAATGAGCAGTTCTTC.

This clone is a singleton in its sample. The chain links TRBV6-5 to TRBJ2-7; D unresolved. The CDR3 sequence is 14 residues long. Germline V gene data show CDR1 as MNHEY and CDR2 as SVGAGI. V lost 4 bases to trimming and J lost 3 bases, with 13 bases between them. The CDR3 coding sequence is TGTGCCAGCAGTTCGTATCACGGCGGCTACGAGCAGTACTTC. Protein sequence: CASSSYHGGYEQYF.

The chain employs TRBV4-3 and TRBJ1-2, with TRBD1 identical over 7 bases. Germline loops: CDR1 LGHNA, CDR2 YSLEER. The ends lost 1 base at V and 5 bases at J; junction bases unmatched: 7. This CDR3 has 15 amino acids. The CDR3 DNA sequence: TGCGCCAGCAGCCAAGTACAGGGGCCGTCTTATGGCTACACCTTC. Its protein is CASSQVQGPSYGYTF.

This clone was seen a single time. For the CDR3, the DNA is TGCGCCAGCAGCCCAGAAGGAGTCTCTGGAAACACCATATATTTT. This encodes CASSPEGVSGNTIYF. This chain links TRBV5-1 with TRBJ1-3; D not resolved. CDR1 SGHRS and CDR2 YFSETQ come from the germline V gene. The CDR3 extends over 15 amino acids. The ends were cut back, 4 bases at V and 0 bases at J, with 11 bases in the middle.

The rearrangement uses TRBV28 and TRBJ2-3; D assignment may be TRBD1 or TRBD2 (5 bases each). V lost 5 bases and J lost 11, with 17 bases in between. The CDR3 has 13 residues. CDR1 and CDR2 (germline): MDHEN, SYDVKM. The CDR3 nucleotides are TGTGCCAGCAGTGGAGGACCCGGGACCATGCAGTATTTT. Its protein is CASSGGPGTMQYF.